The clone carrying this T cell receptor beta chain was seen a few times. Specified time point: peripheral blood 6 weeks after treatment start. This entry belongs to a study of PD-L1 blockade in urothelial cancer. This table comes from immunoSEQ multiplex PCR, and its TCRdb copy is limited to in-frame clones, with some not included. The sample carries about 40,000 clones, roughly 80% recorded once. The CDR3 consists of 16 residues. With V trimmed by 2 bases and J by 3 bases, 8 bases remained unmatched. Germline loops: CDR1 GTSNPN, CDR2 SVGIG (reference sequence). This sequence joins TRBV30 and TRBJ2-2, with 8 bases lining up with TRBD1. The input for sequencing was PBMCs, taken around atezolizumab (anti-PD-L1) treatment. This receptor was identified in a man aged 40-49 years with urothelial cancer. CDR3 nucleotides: TGTGCCTGGAGTCCTATGGGGACAGGCGACACCGGGGAGCTGTTTTTT. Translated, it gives CAWSPMGTGDTGELFF.